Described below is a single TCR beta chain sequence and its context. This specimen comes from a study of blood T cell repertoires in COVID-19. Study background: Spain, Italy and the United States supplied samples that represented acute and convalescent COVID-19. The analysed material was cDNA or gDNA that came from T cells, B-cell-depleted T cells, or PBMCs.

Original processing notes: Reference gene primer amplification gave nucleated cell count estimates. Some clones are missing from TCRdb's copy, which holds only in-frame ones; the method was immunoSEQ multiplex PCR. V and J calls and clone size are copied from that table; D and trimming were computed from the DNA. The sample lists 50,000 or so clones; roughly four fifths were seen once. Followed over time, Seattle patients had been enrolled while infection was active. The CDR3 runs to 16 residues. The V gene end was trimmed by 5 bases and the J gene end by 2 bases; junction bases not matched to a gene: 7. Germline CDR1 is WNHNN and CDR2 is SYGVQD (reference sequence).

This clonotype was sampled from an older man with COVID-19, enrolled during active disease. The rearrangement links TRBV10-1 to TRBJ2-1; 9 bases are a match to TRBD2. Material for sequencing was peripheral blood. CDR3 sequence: CASSYRAGGPYNEQFF. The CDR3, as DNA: TGCGCCAGCAGTTACCGAGCGGGAGGCCCCTACAATGAGCAGTTCTTC.